Below are 2 T cell receptor beta chains sequenced from a single sample in a study of shared clonotypes between healthy human individuals. Method: immunoSEQ multiplex PCR; TCRdb's copy keeps in-frame clones and lacks some. The sample shows 1,500,000 or so clones, roughly 96% of them seen only once. Material for sequencing was naive CD4+ T cells sorted from blood. The subset here: CD45RA+ positively selected. The source is a man aged 25 to 45 in good health.

This chain connects TRBV7-9 to TRBJ2-1, with TRBD2 as a possible D gene (5 bases). Germline V CDR1 and CDR2: SEHNR, FQNEAQ (reference sequence). V lost 3 bases to trimming and J lost 6 bases, with 12 bases between them. This CDR3 region has 14 residues. The CDR3 is CASSFSLGSNEQFF. CDR3 in DNA: TGTGCCAGCAGCTTTAGTCTAGGGAGCAATGAGCAGTTCTTC.

V and J are TRBV29-1 and TRBJ1-2; TRBD1 might be the D (5 bases). Trimming took 4 bases from V and 4 from J, leaving 19 bases between them. The CDR3 totals 15 residues. Germline V gene data show CDR1 as SQVTM and CDR2 as ANQGSEA. Written as DNA, the CDR3 is TGCAGCGTTGTTCTTCAGGGAAGGCTGTTCTATGGCTACACCTTC. As protein: CSVVLQGRLFYGYTF.